Each of the 6 T cell receptor beta chains below was sequenced from the same sample in a study of patients and donors after allogeneic stem cell transplantation. Each CDR3 protein is one row after TCRdb ran MiXCR on the RT-PCR reads. The table records approximately 9,000 distinct CDR3 sequences, about 4% of them present only once. Material for sequencing was blood, either unsorted or a sorted T cell fraction (not recorded which). These receptors were obtained from a human donor who was either an allogeneic HSCT recipient or a stem cell or donor lymphocyte infusion donor (not recorded which). It is not recorded whose cells these are; they may come from a transplant donor.

This clonotype was recorded at least ten times. The chain is built from TRBV28 and TRBJ1-1; 9 bases are shared with TRBD1. CDR1 and CDR2 (germline): MDHEN, SYDVKM. The length of the CDR3 is 14 residues. Germline trimming cut 5 bases from V and 7 bases from J; bases unmatched to any gene: 8. CDR3 sequence (DNA): TGTGCCAGCAGTCTTACAGGGGGCGGGCGTGAAGCTTTCTTT. Its protein product is CASSLTGGGREAFF.

This clonotype has a handful of counts. The chain uses TRBV19 and TRBJ2-1; the D gene could be TRBD1 or TRBD2 (5 bases each). The V gene lost 6 bases and the J gene lost 4 bases, with 16 bases spanning the gap. In germline, CDR1 is LNHDA, CDR2 SQIVND (reference sequence). The CDR3 sequence is 15 residues long. CDR3 residues: CASRPGRQSYNEQFF. The DNA for the CDR3 is TGTGCCAGTAGACCGGGACGTCAGTCGTACAATGAGCAGTTCTTC.

This clonotype was observed many times. The chain is built from TRBV28 and TRBJ1-1; no clear D. The CDR3 is 12 amino acids. V lost 7 bases and J lost 1, with 7 bases in between. Germline lookup yields CDR1 MDHEN and CDR2 SYDVKM. The CDR3 bases are TGTGCCAGCAATGAGGGGAACACTGAAGCTTTCTTT. Protein product: CASNEGNTEAFF.

At least ten counts were recorded for this clonotype. The chain combines TRBV4-3 with TRBJ2-6, with 7 positions matching TRBD1. The germline V gene encodes CDR1 LGHNA and CDR2 YSLEER. CDR3 length: 17 amino acids. Trimming at V came to 3 bases and at J to 3 bases, leaving 8 bases not matched to a gene. CDR3 coding DNA: TGCGCCAGCAGCCAGGACAGACAGGGAAGTGGGGCCAACGTCCTGACTTTC. It specifies CASSQDRQGSGANVLTF.

This clonotype has a count of ten or more. The gene calls are TRBV7-9 and TRBJ2-2; D remains unclear. CDR1 SEHNR and CDR2 FQNEAQ come from the germline V gene (reference sequence). The CDR3 has 12 residues. V shed 3 bases and J shed 1 base, with 0 bases lying between them. CDR3 in DNA: TGTGCCAGCAGCTTGAACACCGGGGAGCTGTTTTTT. Its translation is CASSLNTGELFF.

There are many counts of this clonotype. This sequence joins TRBV7-8 and TRBJ1-3; no clear D. CDR1 and CDR2 (germline): SGHVS, FQNEAQ. This CDR3 is built from 16 residues. V shed 1 base and J shed 0 bases, with 10 bases lying between them. This chain's CDR3 is CASSLVTVTSGNTIYF. The CDR3 nucleotides are TGTGCCAGCAGCTTAGTTACAGTGACCTCTGGAAACACCATATATTTT.